This T cell receptor beta chain was obtained from a study of blood T cell repertoires in COVID-19. This CDR3 is 13 amino acids long. V was clipped by 6 bases and J by 3 bases; unmatched bases: 2. The table came from immunoSEQ multiplex PCR; TCRdb's copy has only in-frame clones and leaves some out. The sample shows some 150,000 clones, 70% to 90% of them seen only once. Cohort 3 donors were reported recovered after two negative PCRs, clearance, or symptom resolution. The sequenced material came from PBMCs or T cells enriched from blood (not recorded which). V is TRBV12-3 or TRBV12-4 and J is TRBJ1-2, with 9 bases that match TRBD1. This clonotype originated in a man aged 45 to 65 who had recovered from COVID-19. The CDR3 nucleotides read TGTGCCAGCAGGACAGGGGGACACTATGGCTACACCTTC. Residues: CASRTGGHYGYTF.